The rows below give T cell receptor beta chains drawn from one sample of a study of blood T cell repertoires in COVID-19. The protocol was immunoSEQ multiplex PCR, while the TCRdb copy is restricted to in-frame clones and leaves out a portion. The data hold roughly 210,000 clones, with about 85% observed a single time. The sequenced sample was peripheral blood. The origin of the receptors is a man in his sixties or seventies with acute or convalescent COVID-19. Each CDR3 is given with its conserved first and last residue. D genes are given only for firm matches. Expanded clones are given a class, and other clones once, few, many or no size at all.

J gene | V gene | clone size | D gene | CDR3 protein | CDR3 DNA
TRBJ2-2 | TRBV10-3 | . | TRBD2 | CAINNRGTGGSGELFF | TGTGCCATCAACAATAGGGGCACGGGGGGAAGCGGGGAGCTGTTTTTT
TRBJ1-1 | TRBV27 | . | TRBD1 | CASSRQGQNTEAFF | TGTGCCAGCAGTCGACAGGGTCAGAACACTGAAGCTTTCTTT
TRBJ2-5 | TRBV24-1 | . | . | CATSALGDNTQETQYF | TGTGCCACCAGTGCCCTAGGGGACAATACCCAAGAGACCCAGTACTTC
TRBJ2-7 | TRBV18 | once | . | CASSPLRDNEQYF | TGTGCCAGCTCACCACTCCGGGACAACGAGCAGTACTTC
TRBJ1-1 | TRBV7-9 | . | . | CASSPGGAEAFF | TGTGCCAGCAGCCCCGGGGGGGCTGAAGCTTTCTTT
TRBJ2-2 | TRBV9 | . | TRBD1 | CASSEGQAARELFF | TGTGCCAGCAGCGAGGGACAGGCCGCCCGGGAGCTGTTTTTT
TRBJ2-1 | TRBV5-4 | . | . | CASSFEPGSYNEQFF | TGTGCCAGCAGCTTCGAGCCGGGCTCCTACAATGAGCAGTTCTTC
TRBJ2-6 | TRBV21-1 | . | . | CASSHRSSGVSGANVLTF | TGTGCCAGCAGCCATCGGAGTAGCGGGGTGTCTGGGGCCAACGTCCTGACTTTC
TRBJ2-1 | TRBV6-1 | once | TRBD2 | CASSGGQGAGTSGRWNEQFF | TGTGCCAGCAGTGGGGGTCAGGGCGCCGGGACTAGCGGGAGGTGGAATGAGCAGTTCTTC
TRBJ1-1 | TRBV12-3/TRBV12-4 | . | TRBD1 | CASGQGGNTEAFF | TGTGCCAGCGGGCAGGGGGGGAACACTGAAGCTTTCTTT
TRBJ1-6 | TRBV19 | . | . | CASSIGGGVNSPLHF | TGTGCCAGTAGTATCGGCGGAGGGGTGAATTCACCCCTCCACTTT
TRBJ1-5 | TRBV7-8 | . | TRBD1 | CASSLASRDRGGQPQHF | TGTGCCAGCAGCTTAGCATCCCGGGACAGGGGAGGACAGCCCCAGCATTTT
TRBJ2-1 | TRBV19 | . | . | CASSRVGTEGEQFF | TGTGCCAGTAGTCGGGTGGGGACTGAAGGTGAGCAGTTCTTC
TRBJ2-2 | TRBV12-3/TRBV12-4 | few | . | CAVGTPNTGELFF | TGTGCCGTCGGGACACCGAACACCGGGGAGCTGTTTTTT
TRBJ1-2 | TRBV28 | few | . | CASSFAHRDGYTF | TGTGCCAGCAGTTTTGCTCACAGGGACGGCTACACCTTC
TRBJ2-7 | TRBV5-5 | . | . | CASSLQLTIKGEQYF | TGTGCCAGCAGCTTGCAATTGACAATTAAAGGCGAGCAGTACTTC
TRBJ2-7 | TRBV14 | once | . | CASSQDPRVADSYEQYF | TGTGCCAGCAGCCAAGATCCGCGGGTAGCGGACTCCTACGAGCAGTACTTC
TRBJ2-3 | TRBV18 | . | TRBD1 | CASSPQTGDTDTQYF | TGTGCCAGCTCACCACAAACAGGGGACACAGATACGCAGTATTTT
TRBJ2-7 | TRBV6-6 | . | TRBD2 | CASKGGSAPSEQYF | TGTGCCAGCAAAGGCGGGAGCGCTCCTAGCGAGCAGTACTTC
TRBJ2-3 | TRBV7-9 | . | . | CASSTSDSTDTQYF | TGTGCCAGCAGCACCAGCGATAGCACAGATACGCAGTATTTT
TRBJ2-7 | TRBV19 | . | TRBD1 | CASSILSGQGAYEQYF | TGTGCCAGTAGTATTCTCTCGGGACAGGGGGCCTACGAGCAGTACTTC
TRBJ2-7 | TRBV4-3 | . | . | CASSQQQGTMIYEQYF | TGCGCCAGCAGCCAACAGCAGGGGACTATGATCTACGAGCAGTACTTC
TRBJ1-3 | TRBV7-9 | . | . | CASSYLRGLAGNTIYF | TGTGCCAGCAGCTACCTACGAGGCCTAGCTGGAAACACCATATATTTT
TRBJ1-2 | TRBV28 | . | . | CASRAGTPTQDGYTF | TGTGCCAGCAGGGCCGGGACTCCCACTCAAGATGGCTACACCTTC
TRBJ1-5 | TRBV20-1 | . | . | CSASSGRNQPQHF | TGCAGTGCTAGTAGCGGTCGCAATCAGCCCCAGCATTTT
TRBJ2-2 | TRBV7-2 | . | . | CASSPGGLGGELFF | TGTGCCAGCAGCCCAGGCGGGCTAGGCGGGGAGCTGTTTTTT
TRBJ2-7 | TRBV28 | . | TRBD2 | CASSLYAGVYEQYF | TGTGCCAGCAGTTTATACGCGGGAGTCTACGAGCAGTACTTC
TRBJ2-7 | TRBV4-1 | . | TRBD2 | CASSQVGSGRPYEQYF | TGCGCCAGCAGCCAAGTAGGGAGCGGGAGGCCCTACGAGCAGTACTTC
TRBJ2-7 | TRBV4-2 | . | . | CASSQDRLARGEQYF | TGTGCCAGCAGCCAAGATCGGCTAGCGAGGGGAGAGCAGTACTTC
TRBJ1-5 | TRBV9 | . | TRBD1 | CASSTGTVNQPQHF | TGTGCCAGCAGCACTGGGACAGTCAATCAGCCCCAGCATTTT
TRBJ2-1 | TRBV27 | once | . | CASSSPVSDYNEQFF | TGTGCCAGCAGTTCCCCGGTTAGCGACTACAATGAGCAGTTCTTC
TRBJ2-5 | TRBV28 | . | TRBD2 | CASSPVSGRLQETQYF | TGTGCCAGCAGTCCGGTGAGCGGGAGGCTACAAGAGACCCAGTACTTC
TRBJ1-1 | TRBV11-3 | . | . | CASSLLSDTEAFF | TGTGCCAGCAGCTTACTTAGCGACACTGAAGCTTTCTTT
TRBJ2-5 | TRBV10-3 | . | TRBD1 | CAIRGDSQRSVKYF | TGTGCCATCAGGGGGGACAGTCAAAGGTCCGTTAAGTACTTC
TRBJ1-1 | TRBV6-2/TRBV6-3 | once | . | CASSYPGGPTEAFF | TGTGCCAGCAGTTATCCGGGGGGCCCCACTGAAGCTTTCTTT
TRBJ2-2 | TRBV5-4 | . | TRBD2 | CASSLAASGSGELFF | TGTGCCAGCAGCTTGGCGGCTAGCGGGAGTGGGGAGCTGTTTTTT
TRBJ2-7 | TRBV28 | . | TRBD1 | CASSQTGATSYEQYF | TGTGCCAGCAGTCAGACAGGGGCGACCTCCTACGAGCAGTACTTC
TRBJ1-3 | TRBV5-1 | once | TRBD1 | CASSWGQGNTIYF | TGCGCCAGCAGCTGGGGACAGGGAAACACCATATATTTT
TRBJ2-5 | TRBV2 | . | . | CASRAGGPQETQYF | TGTGCCAGCAGAGCAGGCGGGCCCCAAGAGACCCAGTACTTC
TRBJ2-3 | TRBV2 | . | TRBD1 | CASTWDRGVVTDTQYF | TGTGCCAGCACTTGGGACAGGGGTGTTGTCACAGATACGCAGTATTTT
TRBJ2-7 | TRBV7-9 | . | TRBD1 | CASSNRGRNDEQYF | TGTGCCAGCAGCAACAGGGGGCGAAATGACGAGCAGTACTTC
TRBJ2-1 | TRBV2 | . | TRBD2 | CASRETSGYNEQFF | TGTGCCAGCAGGGAAACTAGCGGGTACAATGAGCAGTTCTTC
TRBJ1-1 | TRBV15 | . | . | CATSRGGPVSEAFF | TGTGCCACCAGCAGAGGGGGCCCGGTGTCTGAAGCTTTCTTT
TRBJ2-1 | TRBV24-1 | . | TRBD1 | CATSDVGQGSYNEQFF | TGTGCCACCAGTGATGTCGGACAGGGCTCCTACAATGAGCAGTTCTTC
TRBJ1-1 | TRBV7-9 | . | TRBD1 | CASSPDRGNTEAFF | TGTGCCAGCAGCCCGGACAGGGGGAACACTGAAGCTTTCTTT
TRBJ2-1 | TRBV19 | . | TRBD2 | CASSSLAGSSYNEQFF | TGTGCCAGTAGTTCCCTAGCGGGAAGCTCCTACAATGAGCAGTTCTTC
TRBJ2-2 | TRBV28 | once | TRBD2 | CASSWGLATGELFF | TGTGCCAGCAGTTGGGGACTAGCGACCGGGGAGCTGTTTTTT
TRBJ2-2 | TRBV11-2 | . | TRBD1 | CASSLYRGTGELFF | TGTGCCAGCAGCCTCTACAGGGGCACCGGGGAGCTGTTTTTT
TRBJ2-7 | TRBV28 | . | TRBD2 | CASSLSASGNYEQYF | TGTGCCAGCAGTTTATCGGCTAGCGGGAACTACGAGCAGTACTTC
TRBJ2-2 | TRBV12-3/TRBV12-4 | . | . | CASSFLPGELFF | TGTGCCAGCAGTTTCCTCCCCGGGGAGCTGTTTTTT
TRBJ2-1 | TRBV9 | . | TRBD2 | CASSVGTSSYNEQFF | TGTGCCAGCAGCGTAGGGACTAGCTCCTACAATGAGCAGTTCTTC